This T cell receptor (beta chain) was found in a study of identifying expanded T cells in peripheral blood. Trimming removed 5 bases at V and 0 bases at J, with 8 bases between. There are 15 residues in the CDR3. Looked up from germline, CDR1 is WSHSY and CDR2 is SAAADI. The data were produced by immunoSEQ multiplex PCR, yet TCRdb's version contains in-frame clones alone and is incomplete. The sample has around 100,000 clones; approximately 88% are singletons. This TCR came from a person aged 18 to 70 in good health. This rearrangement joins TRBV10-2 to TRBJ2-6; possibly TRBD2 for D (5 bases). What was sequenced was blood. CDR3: CASSLDFSGANVLTF. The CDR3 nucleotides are TGCGCCAGCAGTTTGGACTTCTCTGGGGCCAACGTCCTGACTTTC.